The 7 T cell receptor beta chains given below trace back to one sample, sequenced in a study of blood T cell repertoires in COVID-19. The data were produced by immunoSEQ multiplex PCR, yet TCRdb's version contains in-frame clones alone and is incomplete. This table holds about 150,000 clones, over 80% found once. Specimen: peripheral blood. All receptors derive from a woman older than 75 with COVID-19, enrolled during active disease.

This chain joins TRBV7-9 and TRBJ2-3, with 10 bases that match TRBD1. This CDR3 has 13 amino acids. The germline V gene has CDR1 SEHNR and CDR2 FQNEAQ (reference sequence). Trimming at V came to 10 bases and at J to 6 bases, leaving 7 bases not matched to a gene. CDR3: CATMTGGGDTQYF. DNA of the CDR3: TGTGCCACCATGACAGGGGGCGGCGATACGCAGTATTTT.

This chain links TRBV3-1 (or the pseudogene TRBV3-2) with TRBJ1-1; D perhaps matches TRBD1 (6 bases). V was shortened by 3 bases and J by 4 bases, with 12 bases between the two germline ends. This CDR3 has 14 amino acids. CDR1 and CDR2 (germline): LGHDT, YNNKEL (reference sequence). The CDR3 sequence: CASSHSPDSTEAFF. DNA of the CDR3: TGTGCCAGCAGCCACTCCCCGGACAGCACTGAAGCTTTCTTT.

V and J are TRBV5-6 and TRBJ1-5; no definite D call. Germline CDR1 SGHDT, CDR2 YYEEEE. This CDR3 is 14 amino acids long. V lost 0 bases to trimming and J lost 3 bases, with 7 bases between them. This chain's CDR3 is CASSLVSDNQPQHF. CDR3 DNA sequence: TGTGCCAGCAGCTTGGTCTCAGACAATCAGCCCCAGCATTTT. Full variable domain (missing parts from reference TRBV5-6 and TRBJ1-5): DAGVTQSPTHLIKTRGQQVTLRCSPKSGHDTVSWYQQALGQGPQFIFQYYEEEERQRGNFPDRFSGHQFPNYSSELNVNALLLGDSALYLCASSLVSDNQPQHFGDGTRLSIL.

The V gene is TRBV4-1, the J gene TRBJ2-1, with 12 bases matching TRBD2. V was pared by 4 bases and J by 0 bases, with 13 bases of the junction left unmatched. The germline V gene encodes CDR1 MGHRA and CDR2 YSYEKL. The CDR3 is 20 amino acids. CDR3 nucleotide sequence: TGCGCCAGCAGCCCCCTGACTAGCGGGAGCGTCCATTTCTCCTACAATGAGCAGTTCTTC. This codes for CASSPLTSGSVHFSYNEQFF.

The CDR3 loop is CASSLAWEYTEAFF. CDR3 coding DNA: TGTGCCAGCAGCTTGGCGTGGGAGTACACTGAAGCTTTCTTT. J is TRBJ1-1 and V is TRBV5-8; no clear D gene. Germline lookup yields CDR1 SGHTS and CDR2 YDEGEE. The CDR3 extends over 14 amino acids. Trimming cost V 0 bases and J 3 bases, with 9 bases left between them.

The chain links TRBV18 to TRBJ1-1, with TRBD1 matching 7 bases. V shed 3 bases and J 1 base; nucleotides not matched to a gene: 5. The CDR3 runs to 15 residues. Per germline, CDR1 KGHSH and CDR2 LQKENI. CDR3 in amino acids: CASSPGQVQNTEAFF. The CDR3, as DNA: TGTGCCAGCTCACCTGGACAGGTACAGAACACTGAAGCTTTCTTT.

This chain links TRBV18 with TRBJ2-7, with 10 bases that match TRBD2. This CDR3 comprises 14 residues. V dropped 3 bases and J dropped 4; count of bases not matched to a gene: 3. Germline CDR1 reads KGHSH; CDR2 reads LQKENI. CDR3 protein: CASSPASGGYEQYF. Here the CDR3 DNA reads TGTGCCAGCTCACCGGCTAGCGGGGGTTACGAGCAGTACTTC.